A single TCR beta chain is shown here with its context. No antigen is known for it. A process of 5'RACE template switching, which added a universal primer site and UMIs, was used to make TCR cDNA. TCRdb re-called the 5' RACE reads through MiXCR, storing one row per CDR3 protein. The sample has about 200,000 distinct CDR3 sequences; approximately 3% are singletons. The CDR3 spans 15 residues. With V trimmed by 5 bases and J by 7 bases, 10 bases remained unmatched. CDR1 MNHEY and CDR2 SVGEGT come from the germline V gene. The data were obtained in a study of T cells after yellow fever vaccination. General observations from the study: Post-booster repertoires again held most primary-vaccination clones (roughly 95% CD4, roughly 88% CD8). It was a small share of clonotypes that appeared in both CD4 and CD8 compartments.

Material: CD4+ T cells sorted from PBMCs, obtained 10 days after the yellow fever booster vaccination. This chain uses TRBV6-2 or TRBV6-3 with TRBJ2-1; 8 nucleotides agree with TRBD1. The clonotype originates from a man aged 18 to 29 who received the YFV17D yellow fever vaccine. The CDR3 loop is CASSPQGQGGNEQFF. The CDR3 nucleotides read TGTGCCAGCAGTCCACAAGGACAGGGTGGGAATGAGCAGTTCTTC.